The entry below gives a single T cell receptor beta chain sequence along with its context. Its antigen is undetermined. The CDR3 has 12 residues. V shed 0 bases and J shed 4 bases, with 6 bases lying between them. Germline V CDR1 and CDR2: GTSNPN, SVGIG (reference sequence). The record originates from a study of cytomegalovirus exposure and HLA in healthy donors. The PCR contained 60 Vbeta and 13 Jbeta primers. Data came from immunoSEQ multiplex PCR; TCRdb stores just in-frame clones and leaves some out. The sample has about 180,000 clones, roughly 85% seen once; the top ten hold 1%. The study's findings and limits: About 87% or about 30% of the time was how often most TCR beta V segments were productive, according to an earlier analysis. Presence/absence analyses took donor sequencing depth as roughly uniform.

Source material: PBMCs. This receptor was identified in a boy aged 2 to 10 in good health and CMV-seronegative. The rearrangement uses TRBV30 and TRBJ1-1; no clear D gene. The CDR3 is CAWSVFGTEAFF. The CDR3 DNA follows: TGTGCCTGGAGTGTCTTCGGCACTGAAGCTTTCTTT.